This T cell receptor (beta chain) was obtained from a study of cytomegalovirus exposure and HLA in healthy donors. Study findings and constraints: A later analysis associated 15,000 to 20,000 TCR beta sequences with HLA alleles at a 0.05 false discovery rate. TCR association rates varied by HLA locus in a later analysis, with DRB1 highest and HLA-C lowest. A later analysis linked a missense DCLRE1C variant to TCR beta V- and J-gene trimming.

13 Jbeta primers and 60 Vbeta primers were used for the PCR. TCRdb keeps only in-frame clones here, not all; method: immunoSEQ multiplex PCR. The sample includes tens of thousands of clones, approximately 60% seen only once; the top ten take under 25%. With regard to this clone: Its antigen is currently unknown.

The junction had 9 bases not matched to a gene; V was cut back by 5 bases and J by 9 bases. There are 16 residues in the CDR3. Per germline, CDR1 SGHVS and CDR2 FQNEAQ. Sequenced sample: PBMCs. The sequence derives from a woman aged 45-59 years in good health and CMV-seropositive. The rearrangement joins TRBV7-8 to TRBJ2-1; 14 bases are shared with TRBD2. Written as DNA, the CDR3 is TGTGCCAGCAGCCCGCGACTAGCGGGGGGGCGGGGTGAGCAGTTCTTC. It encodes CASSPRLAGGRGEQFF.